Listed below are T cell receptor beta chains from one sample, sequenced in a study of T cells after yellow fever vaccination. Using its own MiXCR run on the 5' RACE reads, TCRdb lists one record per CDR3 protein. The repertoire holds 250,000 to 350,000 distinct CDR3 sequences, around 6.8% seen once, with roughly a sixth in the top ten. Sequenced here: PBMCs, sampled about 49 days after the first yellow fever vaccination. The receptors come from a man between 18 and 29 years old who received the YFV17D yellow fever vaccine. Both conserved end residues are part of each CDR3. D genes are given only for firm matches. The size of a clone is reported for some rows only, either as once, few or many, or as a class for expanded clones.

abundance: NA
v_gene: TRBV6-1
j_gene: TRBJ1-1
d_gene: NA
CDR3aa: CASSPSLYTEAFF
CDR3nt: TGTGCCAGCAGTCCCAGCTTATACACTGAAGCTTTCTTT

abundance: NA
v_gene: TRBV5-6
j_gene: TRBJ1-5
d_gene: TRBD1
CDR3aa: CASSLAGQGSPQHF
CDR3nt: TGTGCCAGCAGCTTGGCCGGACAGGGATCTCCCCAGCATTTT

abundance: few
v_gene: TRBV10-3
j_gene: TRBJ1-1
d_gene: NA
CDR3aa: CAIRSGELTEAFF
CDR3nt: TGTGCCATTCGCAGCGGAGAACTGACTGAAGCTTTCTTT

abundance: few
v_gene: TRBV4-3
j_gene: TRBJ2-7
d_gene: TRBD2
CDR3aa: CASSQDWQRGYEQYF
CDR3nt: TGCGCCAGCAGCCAAGACTGGCAGCGGGGCTACGAGCAGTACTTC

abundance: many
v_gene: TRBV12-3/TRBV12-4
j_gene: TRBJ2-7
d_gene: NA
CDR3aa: CASRQGYEQYF
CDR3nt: TGTGCCAGCAGACAGGGTTACGAGCAGTACTTC

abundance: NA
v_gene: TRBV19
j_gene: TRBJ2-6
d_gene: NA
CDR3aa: CASSSLGHLSSGANVLTF
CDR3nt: TGTGCCAGTAGTAGCCTGGGACACCTTTCCTCTGGGGCCAACGTCCTGACTTTC

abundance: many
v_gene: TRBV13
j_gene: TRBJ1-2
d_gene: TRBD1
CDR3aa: CASSLGTGGGYTF
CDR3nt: TGTGCCAGCAGCTTAGGGACAGGGGGTGGCTACACCTTC

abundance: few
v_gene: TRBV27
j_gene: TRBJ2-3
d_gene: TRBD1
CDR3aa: CASSPYRQGSPDTQYF
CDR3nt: TGTGCCAGCAGTCCCTACCGACAGGGAAGCCCAGATACGCAGTATTTT

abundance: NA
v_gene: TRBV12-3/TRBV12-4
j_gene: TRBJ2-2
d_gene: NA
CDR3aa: CASRFLADTGELFF
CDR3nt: TGTGCCAGCAGATTCCTAGCAGACACCGGGGAGCTGTTTTTT

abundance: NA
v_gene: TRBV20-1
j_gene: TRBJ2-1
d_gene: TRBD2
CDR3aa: CSAGRTSGVYNEQFF
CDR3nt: TGCAGTGCTGGCAGGACTAGCGGGGTTTACAATGAGCAGTTCTTC

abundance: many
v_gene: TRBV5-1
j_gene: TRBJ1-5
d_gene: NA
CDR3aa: CASSLAEHQPQHF
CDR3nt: TGCGCCAGCAGCTTGGCCGAGCATCAGCCCCAGCATTTT

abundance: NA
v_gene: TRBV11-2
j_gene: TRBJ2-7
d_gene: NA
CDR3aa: CASSLSPQSYEQYF
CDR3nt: TGTGCCAGCAGCCTATCCCCACAGTCCTACGAGCAGTACTTC

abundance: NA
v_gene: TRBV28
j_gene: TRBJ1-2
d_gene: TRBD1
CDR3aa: CASSFGEQGSGGYTF
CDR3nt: TGTGCCAGCAGTTTCGGTGAACAGGGGAGTGGGGGCTACACCTTC

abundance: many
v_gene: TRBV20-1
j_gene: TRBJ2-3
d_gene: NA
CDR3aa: CSAKLADTQYF
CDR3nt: TGCAGTGCCAAACTAGCAGATACGCAGTATTTT

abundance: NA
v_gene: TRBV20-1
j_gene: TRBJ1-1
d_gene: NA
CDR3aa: CSATLGGGSTEAFF
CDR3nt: TGCAGTGCTACGCTCGGAGGAGGGAGCACTGAAGCTTTCTTT

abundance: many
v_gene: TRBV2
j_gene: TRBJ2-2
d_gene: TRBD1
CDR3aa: CASGQGVNTGELFF
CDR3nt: TGTGCCAGCGGACAGGGGGTAAACACCGGGGAGCTGTTTTTT

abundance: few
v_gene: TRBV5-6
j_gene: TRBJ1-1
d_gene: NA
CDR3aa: CASSLGVLSTFF
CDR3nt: TGTGCCAGCAGCTTGGGGGTTCTTTCGACTTTCTTT

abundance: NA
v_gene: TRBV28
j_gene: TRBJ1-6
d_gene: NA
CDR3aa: CASLGWGVSPLHF
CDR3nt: TGTGCCAGCTTGGGCTGGGGGGTCTCACCCCTCCACTTT

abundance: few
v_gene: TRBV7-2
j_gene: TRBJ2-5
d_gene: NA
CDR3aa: CASSFPRQAQYF
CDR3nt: TGTGCCAGCAGCTTCCCCCGCCAGGCCCAGTACTTC

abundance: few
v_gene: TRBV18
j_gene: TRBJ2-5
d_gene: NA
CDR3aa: CASSPPSYLAQYF
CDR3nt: TGTGCCAGCTCACCGCCCTCTTACTTGGCCCAGTACTTC

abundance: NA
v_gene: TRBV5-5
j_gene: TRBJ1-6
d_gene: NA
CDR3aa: CASSFQTGGSYNSPLHF
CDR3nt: TGTGCCAGCAGCTTTCAGACAGGCGGGTCCTATAATTCACCCCTCCACTTT

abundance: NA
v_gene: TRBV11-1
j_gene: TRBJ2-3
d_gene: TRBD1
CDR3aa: CASSLDDRVQGGTDTQYF
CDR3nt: TGTGCCAGCAGCTTAGATGACAGGGTCCAAGGTGGGACAGATACGCAGTATTTT

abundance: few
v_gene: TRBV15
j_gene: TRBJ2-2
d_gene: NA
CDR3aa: CATSVGGPTGELFF
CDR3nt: TGTGCCACCAGCGTAGGCGGGCCGACCGGGGAGCTGTTTTTT

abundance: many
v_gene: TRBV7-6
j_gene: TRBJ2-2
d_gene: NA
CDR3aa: CASSLEGRASTGELFF
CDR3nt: TGTGCCAGCAGCTTAGAAGGCAGGGCGAGCACCGGGGAGCTGTTTTTT

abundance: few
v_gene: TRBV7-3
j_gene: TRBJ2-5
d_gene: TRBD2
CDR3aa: CASSRSGGAFETQYF
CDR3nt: TGTGCCAGCAGCCGCAGCGGGGGGGCCTTTGAGACCCAGTACTTC

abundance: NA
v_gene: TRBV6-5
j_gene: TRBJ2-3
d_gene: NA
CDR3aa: CASSYSGRDTQYF
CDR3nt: TGTGCCAGCAGTTACTCGGGCCGGGATACGCAGTATTTT

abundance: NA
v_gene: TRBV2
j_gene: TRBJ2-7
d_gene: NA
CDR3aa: CAPGPPGNEQYF
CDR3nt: TGTGCCCCCGGACCCCCCGGGAACGAGCAGTACTTC

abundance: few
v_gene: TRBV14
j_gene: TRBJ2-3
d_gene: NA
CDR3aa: CASRADGTDTQYF
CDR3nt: TGTGCCAGCAGAGCAGACGGGACAGATACGCAGTATTTT

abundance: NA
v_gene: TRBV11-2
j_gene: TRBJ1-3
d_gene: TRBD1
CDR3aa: CASSRTGDSGNTIYF
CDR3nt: TGTGCCAGCAGCCGTACAGGGGACTCTGGAAACACCATATATTTT

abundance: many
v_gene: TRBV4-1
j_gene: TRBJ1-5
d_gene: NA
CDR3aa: CASSQEPNQPQHF
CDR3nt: TGCGCCAGCAGCCAAGAACCCAATCAGCCCCAGCATTTT

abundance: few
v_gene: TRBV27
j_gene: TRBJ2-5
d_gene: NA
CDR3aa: CASSLFPSSGSTQYF
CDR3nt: TGTGCCAGCAGTCTTTTTCCGTCTTCCGGCTCAACCCAGTACTTC

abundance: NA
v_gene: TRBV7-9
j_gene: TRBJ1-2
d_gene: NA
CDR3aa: CASSPERHGYTF
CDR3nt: TGTGCCAGCAGTCCGGAGCGCCATGGCTACACCTTC

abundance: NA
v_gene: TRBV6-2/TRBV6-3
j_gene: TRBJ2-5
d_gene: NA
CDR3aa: CASSYDSGGPGGETQYF
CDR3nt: TGTGCCAGCAGTTACGATTCAGGAGGCCCCGGGGGAGAGACCCAGTACTTC

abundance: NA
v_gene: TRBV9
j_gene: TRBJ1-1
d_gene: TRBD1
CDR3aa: CASSARSGGLNTEAFF
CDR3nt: TGTGCCAGCAGCGCCCGCTCAGGGGGTTTGAACACTGAAGCTTTCTTT

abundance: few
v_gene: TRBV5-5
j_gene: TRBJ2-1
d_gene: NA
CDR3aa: CASSLAVSPNEQFF
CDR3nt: TGTGCCAGCAGCTTGGCCGTTAGTCCCAATGAGCAGTTCTTC

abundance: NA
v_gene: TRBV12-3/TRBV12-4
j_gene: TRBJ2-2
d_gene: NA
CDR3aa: CASSTPRATTGTGELFF
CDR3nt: TGTGCCAGCAGTACCCCACGCGCGACCACAGGGACCGGGGAGCTGTTTTTT

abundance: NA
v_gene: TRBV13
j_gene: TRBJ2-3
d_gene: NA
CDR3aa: CASSPINGTSTDTQYF
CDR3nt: TGTGCCAGCAGCCCAATCAACGGAACTAGCACAGATACGCAGTATTTT

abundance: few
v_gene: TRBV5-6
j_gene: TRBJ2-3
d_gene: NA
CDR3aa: CASSLRGVIATDTQYF
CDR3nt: TGTGCCAGCAGCCTGAGAGGGGTGATTGCCACAGATACGCAGTATTTT

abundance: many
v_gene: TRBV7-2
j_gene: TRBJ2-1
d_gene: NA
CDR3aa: CASSRGELLNEQFF
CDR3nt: TGTGCCAGCAGCCGAGGGGAGCTCTTGAATGAGCAGTTCTTC

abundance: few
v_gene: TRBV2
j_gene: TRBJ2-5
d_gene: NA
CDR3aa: CASSAGTFGETQYF
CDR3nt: TGTGCCAGCAGCGCAGGGACATTCGGAGAGACCCAGTACTTC

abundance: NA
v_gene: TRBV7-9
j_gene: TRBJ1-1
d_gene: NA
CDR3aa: CASSTRWGPEAFF
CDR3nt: TGTGCCAGCAGCACCCGCTGGGGCCCTGAAGCTTTCTTT

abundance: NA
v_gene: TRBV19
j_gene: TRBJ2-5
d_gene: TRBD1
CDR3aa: CASTPQGAGQRGIQETQYF
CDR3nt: TGTGCCAGTACCCCACAGGGGGCGGGCCAGAGAGGAATTCAAGAGACCCAGTACTTC

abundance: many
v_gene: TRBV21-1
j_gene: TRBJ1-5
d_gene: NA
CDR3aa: CASSKKNGATGGSNQPQHF
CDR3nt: TGTGCCAGCAGCAAAAAAAACGGGGCCACAGGGGGCAGCAATCAGCCCCAGCATTTT

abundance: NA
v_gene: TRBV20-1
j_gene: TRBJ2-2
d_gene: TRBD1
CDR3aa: CSATRTGGSGELFF
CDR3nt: TGCAGTGCCACACGGACAGGGGGATCAGGGGAGCTGTTTTTT

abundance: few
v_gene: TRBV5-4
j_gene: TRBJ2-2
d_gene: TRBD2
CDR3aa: CASSSQSRGGGGELFF
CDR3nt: TGTGCCAGCAGCTCCCAATCGCGGGGGGGCGGCGGGGAGCTGTTTTTT